This T cell receptor (beta chain) was profiled in a study of human CD8 memory T cell subsets. With respect to this clonotype: Its specificity is unknown.

Early memory CD8+ T cells that were CCR7+ PD-1+ TIGIT+ with exhausted-like traits constituted the TPEX cells. Total CD8+ T cells were enriched by a separation that was negative and magnetic. The CDR3 covers 12 residues. Germline V gene sequence: CDR1 SGHDT, CDR2 YYEEEE. Study-wide findings and caveats: Chao1 was used to estimate diversity, and its estimates suggested stem-like memory T cells were more diverse than precursor exhausted T cells. Stem-like memory T cell repertoires overlapped minimally with precursor exhausted T cell repertoires. Exclusively the beta chains of the T cell receptor underwent sequencing in this study.

Researchers made TCR beta libraries via UMI-labeled 5' RACE. TCRdb reprocessed the 5' RACE reads and keeps a single row for each CDR3 protein, giving no DNA. This sample's clone table lists approximately 6,200 distinct CDR3 sequences. The J gene is TRBJ2-7, the V gene TRBV5-6. The sequenced material came from CD8+ T cells from PBMCs. This TCR was sampled from a human donor in good health. CDR3 amino acids: CASSLVGNEQYF.